Below, 31 T cell receptor beta chains from the same sample are listed, as sequenced in a study of cytomegalovirus exposure and HLA in healthy donors. This PCR relied on a set of 60 Vbeta primers and 13 Jbeta primers. Libraries were prepared by immunoSEQ multiplex PCR; TCRdb keeps only in-frame clonotypes and omits some of them. The table has about 94,000 clones, approximately 7.6% seen once. The sequencing sample was made of PBMCs. The receptors were sampled from a man aged 50-59 years in good health and CMV-seronegative.

The chain carries TRBV6-6 and TRBJ2-7; 7 bases line up with TRBD1. The CDR3 extends over 14 amino acids. Per the germline V gene, CDR1 is MNHNY and CDR2 is SVGAGI (reference sequence). After removal of 2 bases from V and 2 bases from J, the junction contained 3 bases not matched to a gene. CDR3 DNA sequence: TGTGCCAGCAGTTACCGGCAGGGGGCCTACGAGCAGTACTTC. Amino acids: CASSYRQGAYEQYF.

This clone was seen more than once but under ten times. CDR3 nucleotides: TGTGCCAGCAGTCGCACAGAGAACACTGAAGCTTTCTTT. Its protein product is CASSRTENTEAFF. This chain joins TRBV7-8 and TRBJ1-1, with D hard to call. Germline CDR1 and CDR2: SGHVS and FQNEAQ. With 6 bases removed from V and 1 base from J, the gap between germline ends came to 9 bases. The CDR3 length is 13 residues.

This clone was detected only a few times. The chain uses TRBV6-5 and TRBJ2-2, with a weak D call TRBD1 (6 bases). This CDR3 comprises 14 residues. The germline gives CDR1 MNHEY, CDR2 SVGAGI. Trimming took 6 bases from V and 7 from J, leaving 15 bases between them. CDR3 nucleotides: TGTGCCAGCAGCATCCTAGAGGGGGTCGGGGAGCTGTTTTTT. It is translated as CASSILEGVGELFF.

This clone has just a few counts. The J gene is TRBJ2-3, the V gene TRBV30, with D possibly TRBD1 on 5 matching bases. Germline lookup yields CDR1 GTSNPN and CDR2 SVGIG (reference sequence). V gave up 3 bases and J gave up 4 bases, with 17 bases separating them. The CDR3 length is 15 residues. The chain's CDR3 is CAWSFGQGAADTQYF. CDR3 DNA sequence: TGTGCCTGGAGCTTTGGCCAGGGTGCCGCAGATACGCAGTATTTT.

This clone was detected only a few times. This chain uses TRBV15 with TRBJ2-7; TRBD2 agrees at 8 bases. CDR1 is LNHNV, CDR2 YYDKDF, per germline (reference sequence). The CDR3 has 16 residues. With 4 bases clipped from V and 6 bases from J, the junction kept 14 bases outside the gene matches. As DNA, the CDR3 is TGTGCCACCAGCACCCTCCCCCTCGCGGGGGGAGGCGAGCAGTACTTC. Its protein product is CATSTLPLAGGGEQYF.

The chain couples TRBV27 to TRBJ2-1; 7 nucleotides line up with TRBD2. Per the germline V gene, CDR1 is MNHEY and CDR2 is SMNVEV (reference sequence). The J segment lost 0 bases and the V segment lost 4 bases, leaving 6 bases of the junction unmatched. This CDR3 region has 16 residues. The CDR3 here is CASSSAAGFSYNEQFF. The CDR3 nucleotides are TGTGCCAGCAGTTCCGCAGCGGGATTCTCCTACAATGAGCAGTTCTTC.

V usage is TRBV29-1 and J usage is TRBJ1-1; 7 bases map to TRBD1. The CDR3 sequence is 13 residues long. V shed 3 bases and J 4 bases; nucleotides not matched to a gene: 5. The germline V gene encodes CDR1 SQVTM and CDR2 ANQGSEA. In DNA form, the CDR3 reads TGCAGCGTTGATAGGGGGCCCGGCACTGAAGCTTTCTTT. Encoded protein: CSVDRGPGTEAFF.

The sample holds a few counts of this clone. V is TRBV11-3 and J is TRBJ2-1, with TRBD2 matching 9 bases. Germline V CDR1 and CDR2: SGHNT, YENEEA. The CDR3 has 15 amino acids. V dropped 3 bases and J dropped 0; count of bases not matched to a gene: 0. CDR3 amino acids: CASSFSGSSYNEQFF. DNA for the CDR3: TGTGCCAGCAGCTTTAGCGGGAGCTCCTACAATGAGCAGTTCTTC.

This clone has more than one count but fewer than ten. The chain links TRBV5-1 to TRBJ1-5; D may be TRBD1 (5 bases). V lost 0 bases and J lost 7, with 11 bases in between. CDR3 size: 14 residues. Germline CDR1 and CDR2: SGHRS and YFSETQ. CDR3 region: CASSLEGSGQPQHF. The CDR3, as DNA: TGCGCCAGCAGCTTGGAGGGATCAGGGCAGCCCCAGCATTTT.

This chain joins TRBV7-3 and TRBJ2-1, with TRBD2 identical over 9 bases. The CDR3 consists of 14 residues. V was pared by 5 bases and J by 5 bases, with 4 bases of the junction left unmatched. CDR1 SGHTA and CDR2 FQGTGA come from the germline V gene. CDR3 nucleotides: TGTGCCAGCAGCCCCCGACTAGCGGACAATGAGCAGTTCTTC. This gives the protein CASSPRLADNEQFF.

This clone was counted between two and nine times. This rearrangement joins TRBV11-2 to TRBJ2-5, with unresolved D. This CDR3 is 14 amino acids long. Per germline, CDR1 SGHAT and CDR2 FQNNGV. V lost 4 bases to trimming and J lost 3 bases, with 12 bases between them. CDR3 in DNA: TGTGCCAGCAGCTCCGGCGGTCACGAAGAGACCCAGTACTTC. Amino acid sequence: CASSSGGHEETQYF.

The chain has TRBV13 and TRBJ2-7; 8 bases map to TRBD1. There are 14 residues in the CDR3. The germline V gene has CDR1 PRHDT and CDR2 FYEKMQ (reference sequence). J gave up 5 bases and V 4 bases, and 7 bases lay outside the gene matches. CDR3 region: CASSSSDRGHEQYF. DNA of the CDR3: TGTGCCAGCAGCTCAAGTGACAGGGGACACGAGCAGTACTTC.

This clone was seen only a few times. The J gene is TRBJ2-7, the V gene TRBV19; 8 bases line up with TRBD1. Germline-derived CDR1 and CDR2 are LNHDA and SQIVND (reference sequence). The J segment lost 3 bases and the V segment lost 5 bases, leaving 6 bases of the junction unmatched. The CDR3 extends over 14 amino acids. CDR3 amino acids: CASSPRTGNYEQYF. The CDR3 coding sequence is TGTGCCAGTAGTCCCCGGACAGGGAACTACGAGCAGTACTTC.

The V call is TRBV19, the J call TRBJ2-1; weak D call: TRBD1 (5 bases). The V gene's germline CDR1 is LNHDA and CDR2 SQIVND (reference sequence). Trimming stripped 7 bases from V and 4 bases from J, with 5 bases between. The CDR3 is 11 residues long. In DNA form, the CDR3 reads TGTGCCAGTACAGGGTACAATGAGCAGTTCTTC. Translation gives CASTGYNEQFF.

This clone was observed a few times. The chain is built from TRBV27 and TRBJ2-1; TRBD2 matches at 11 bases. The CDR3 loop spans 13 amino acids. The germline CDR1 and CDR2 sequences are MNHEY and SMNVEV (reference sequence). J lost 9 bases, V lost 6 bases, and 4 bases had no gene match. The CDR3 sequence: CASRLAGVSEQFF. CDR3 nucleotide sequence: TGTGCCAGCAGACTAGCGGGAGTGAGTGAGCAGTTCTTC.

The chain is built from TRBV2 and TRBJ1-5; 9 bases fit TRBD1. Trimming took 6 bases from V and 4 from J; bases not matched to a gene: 7. The CDR3 length is 15 residues. Germline CDR1 SNHLY, CDR2 FYNNEI. The DNA of the CDR3 is TGTGCCAGCAGGGACCTGACAGGGGGAAATCAGCCCCAGCATTTT. Translated: CASRDLTGGNQPQHF.

The V call is TRBV7-6, the J call TRBJ1-6, with 7 bases identical to TRBD1. J gave up 2 bases and V 1 base, and 8 bases lay outside the gene matches. CDR1 and CDR2 from the germline V gene are SGHVS and FNYEAQ. CDR3 length: 18 amino acids. For the CDR3, the DNA is TGTGCCAGCAGCTTAGGTCCGATTGACAGGGCCTATAATTCACCCCTCCACTTT. The encoded protein is CASSLGPIDRAYNSPLHF.

V is TRBV30 and J is TRBJ1-2; unclear D gene. The germline V and J ends were trimmed by 4 bases and 7 bases, with 10 bases remaining between them. The length of the CDR3 is 11 residues. Germline V gene sequence: CDR1 GTSNPN, CDR2 SVGIG (reference sequence). The CDR3 is CAWTDSGGYTF. CDR3 nucleotide sequence: TGTGCCTGGACAGATTCGGGTGGCTACACCTTC.

This sequence joins TRBV18 and TRBJ1-1; no firm D call. CDR3 length equals 15 residues. Germline V gene sequence: CDR1 KGHSH, CDR2 LQKENI. Trimming removed 4 bases from V and 0 bases from J, with 12 bases in between. CDR3 sequence reads: CASSRFNRMNTEAFF. In DNA, the CDR3 is TGTGCCAGCTCACGCTTCAACAGAATGAACACTGAAGCTTTCTTT.

The rearrangement uses TRBV6-5 and TRBJ2-1; D gene ambiguous. The CDR3 contains 16 residues. CDR1 is MNHEY and CDR2 is SVGAGI in the germline V gene. The germline V and J ends were trimmed by 0 bases and 0 bases, with 9 bases remaining between them. The CDR3 loop reads CASSYSRSSSYNEQFF. CDR3 in DNA: TGTGCCAGCAGTTACTCACGGTCGAGCTCCTACAATGAGCAGTTCTTC.

The rearrangement uses TRBV7-6 and TRBJ2-7, with 10 bases that match TRBD2. With 0 bases clipped from V and 7 bases from J, the junction kept 12 bases outside the gene matches. The CDR3 is 17 amino acids. Germline V CDR1 and CDR2: SGHVS, FNYEAQ. The CDR3 is CASSLAGYGTSVWEQYF. CDR3 coding DNA: TGTGCCAGCAGCTTAGCGGGGTACGGGACTAGCGTTTGGGAGCAGTACTTC.

In its sample, this clone was seen a few times. The chain combines TRBV2 with TRBJ1-1; D gene unclear. Germline V gene data show CDR1 as SNHLY and CDR2 as FYNNEI. This CDR3 contains 11 residues. In nucleotides, the CDR3 is TGTGCTACCGCCAGGAACACTGAAGCTTTCTTT. This translates into CATARNTEAFF.

This clone was detected only a few times. The chain joins TRBV28 to TRBJ2-1, with D possibly TRBD2 on 7 matching bases. The CDR3 is 12 amino acids. The germline gives CDR1 MDHEN, CDR2 SYDVKM. V was shortened by 6 bases and J by 9 bases, with 12 bases between the two germline ends. This CDR3 reads CASSVRGGEQFF. The CDR3 DNA reads as TGTGCCAGCAGCGTAAGGGGGGGTGAGCAGTTCTTC.

The sample holds a few counts of this clone. V usage is TRBV4-1 and J usage is TRBJ2-1, with 7 bases lining up with TRBD1. V lost 3 bases, J lost 5 bases, and 7 bases stayed unmatched. The CDR3 extends over 15 amino acids. Germline CDR1 reads MGHRA; CDR2 reads YSYEKL. CDR3 coding DNA: TGCGCCAGCAGCCAGTGGACAGGCCCAAACAATGAGCAGTTCTTC. It is translated as CASSQWTGPNNEQFF.

About this clone: Germline is not matched at one junction end, which may reflect a read error. V usage is TRBV6-1 and J usage is TRBJ1-5; D is possibly TRBD1 (6 bases). The germline V gene has CDR1 MNHNS and CDR2 SASEGT. The CDR3 runs 15 residues. The DNA for the CDR3 is TGTGCCAGCAGTGAGGACAGATATAGCAATCAGCACCAGCATTTT. It is translated as CASSEDRYSNQHQHF.

The V and J genes are TRBV10-1 and TRBJ2-7; 7 nucleotides match TRBD1. V gave up 6 bases and J gave up 3 bases; unmatched junction bases: 5. The length of the CDR3 is 13 residues. Germline CDR1 is WNHNN and CDR2 is SYGVQD (reference sequence). The CDR3 protein is CASSPGQSYEQYF. CDR3 nucleotide sequence: TGCGCCAGCAGCCCGGGACAGAGCTACGAGCAGTACTTC.

This clone was observed a few times. This rearrangement joins TRBV28 to TRBJ2-5; D call uncertain. V lost 3 bases, J lost 5 bases, and 4 bases lay in between. CDR1 MDHEN and CDR2 SYDVKM come from the germline V gene. The CDR3 extends over 11 amino acids. The CDR3 reads CASSFRETQYF. CDR3 coding DNA: TGTGCCAGCAGTTTTCGGGAGACCCAGTACTTC.

The chain is built from TRBV5-1 and TRBJ2-7, with 7 bases identical to TRBD1. CDR3 size: 14 residues. V shed 4 bases and J 2 bases; nucleotides not matched to a gene: 6. CDR1 is SGHRS and CDR2 is YFSETQ in the germline V gene. CDR3 nucleotides: TGCGCCAGCAGCCCGGGACAGAAGCCCTACGAGCAGTACTTC. The encoded protein is CASSPGQKPYEQYF.

The chain links TRBV6-1 to TRBJ2-7; 10 positions match TRBD2. Looked up from germline, CDR1 is MNHNS and CDR2 is SASEGT. V dropped 1 base and J dropped 3; count of bases not matched to a gene: 6. CDR3 length: 16 residues. The CDR3 region is CASSEGLAGDFYEQYF. The CDR3 nucleotides read TGTGCCAGCAGTGAAGGTCTAGCGGGGGATTTCTACGAGCAGTACTTC.

This chain joins TRBV5-4 and TRBJ2-5; TRBD2 matches at 10 bases. The J call may be incorrect, as the DNA end agrees better with TRBJ2-7. The CDR3 has 15 amino acids. Germline V lookup: CDR1 SGHNT, CDR2 YYREEE (reference sequence). The CDR3 DNA sequence: TGTGCCAGCAGCGCCTCTAGCGGGGGCCCCTACGAGCAGTACTTC. It yields the protein CASSASSGGPYEQYF.

The J gene is TRBJ2-3, the V gene TRBV18; 8 bases map to TRBD2. The germline V gene has CDR1 KGHSH and CDR2 LQKENI. This CDR3 is 15 amino acids long. V shed 2 bases and J 1 base; nucleotides not matched to a gene: 2. CDR3 in amino acids: CASSPSGGGTDTQYF. The CDR3 nucleotides read TGTGCCAGCTCACCAAGCGGGGGAGGCACAGATACGCAGTATTTT.